A single sample is the source of the 2 T cell receptor beta chains below, sequenced in a study of cytomegalovirus exposure and HLA in healthy donors. Amplification used 60 Vbeta primers and 13 Jbeta primers. Profiling relied on immunoSEQ multiplex PCR, and the TCRdb table lists in-frame clones only, not all of them. The data show about 110,000 clones, with 79% seen just once and roughly 5.6% held by the top ten. The sequencing sample was made of PBMCs. The receptors stem from a man aged 25 to 40 in good health and CMV-seropositive.

This clone was picked up many times. The V gene is TRBV18, the J gene TRBJ2-3, with 7 bases fitting TRBD2. V lost 2 bases to trimming and J lost 4 bases; unmatched junction nucleotides: 3. This CDR3 contains 14 residues. Germline values: CDR1 KGHSH, CDR2 LQKENI. The CDR3 is CASSPSGLADTQYF. The CDR3 DNA follows: TGTGCCAGCTCACCAAGCGGACTAGCAGATACGCAGTATTTT.

The chain uses TRBV15 and TRBJ1-4, with a possible D match to TRBD1 (5 bases). V was cut by 1 base and J by 8 bases, with 11 bases left in between. This CDR3 contains 14 residues. Germline V gives CDR1 LNHNV, CDR2 YYDKDF (reference sequence). The DNA of the CDR3 is TGTGCCACCAGCAGAGCTCAGGGAACAGAAAAACTGTTTTTT. Translation gives CATSRAQGTEKLFF.